The entry below gives a single TCR beta chain sequence along with its context. Clones were read by immunoSEQ multiplex PCR, and TCRdb kept only the in-frame ones, dropping some. Here the sample spans 55,000 to 65,000 clones, around 90% being singletons. This sample was included in a study of OX40 agonist ivuxolimab in advanced cancers. This sequence originates from an adult with an advanced solid tumor such as melanoma, head and neck, liver or kidney cancer. The material sequenced was CD4+ or CD8+ T cells sorted from blood, taken in a trial of the OX40 agonist ivuxolimab.

The CDR3, as DNA: TGTGCCAGCAGTTCAAGGACAGGCCACGGGACCCAGTACTTC. Its translation: CASSSRTGHGTQYF. The chain is built from TRBV27 and TRBJ2-5; 7 bases match TRBD1. V trimming: 4 bases; J trimming: 7 bases; junction bases outside the gene matches: 9. This CDR3 is 14 amino acids long. Germline V lookup: CDR1 MNHEY, CDR2 SMNVEV (reference sequence).